A selection of T cell receptor beta chains follows, all from one sample in a study of blood T cell repertoires in COVID-19. Profiling relied on immunoSEQ multiplex PCR, and the TCRdb table lists in-frame clones only, not all of them. The repertoire holds some 70,000 clones, 65% to 85% seen once, with 9.5% to 15% in the top ten. Sequencing was carried out using peripheral blood. The source of these receptors is a man aged 45-65 years with COVID-19, enrolled during active disease. Both conserved end residues are part of each CDR3. The order of the fields is V gene, clone size, J gene, CDR3 protein. The size entry is marked missing in some rows and otherwise reads once, few, many or a size class.

v_gene: TRBV2
abundance: few
j_gene: TRBJ2-5
CDR3aa: CASMYGQGVETQYF

v_gene: TRBV27
abundance: NA
j_gene: TRBJ2-7
CDR3aa: CASSILRGLGEQYF

v_gene: TRBV4-3
abundance: once
j_gene: TRBJ2-4
CDR3aa: CASSQDVPGGTNIQYF

v_gene: TRBV7-2
abundance: NA
j_gene: TRBJ2-3
CDR3aa: CASSRQGADTQYF

v_gene: TRBV19
abundance: NA
j_gene: TRBJ2-1
CDR3aa: CASSIEGSSYNEQFF

v_gene: TRBV19
abundance: NA
j_gene: TRBJ2-3
CDR3aa: CASSTPGTDTQYF

v_gene: TRBV7-8
abundance: NA
j_gene: TRBJ2-3
CDR3aa: CASSERTSRTQYF

v_gene: TRBV7-8
abundance: NA
j_gene: TRBJ2-7
CDR3aa: CASMVQEQVSDEQYF

v_gene: TRBV29-1
abundance: NA
j_gene: TRBJ2-7
CDR3aa: CSVEEDKESYEQYF

v_gene: TRBV7-2
abundance: NA
j_gene: TRBJ2-1
CDR3aa: CASTKSGISYNEQFF

v_gene: TRBV13
abundance: NA
j_gene: TRBJ2-7
CDR3aa: CASSLGGGTASYEQYF

v_gene: TRBV30
abundance: NA
j_gene: TRBJ1-5
CDR3aa: CAWSSRTGLSGNQPQHF

v_gene: TRBV5-1
abundance: few
j_gene: TRBJ2-1
CDR3aa: CASSLNRGDFSSYNEQFF

v_gene: TRBV12-1
abundance: NA
j_gene: TRBJ2-7
CDR3aa: CASSFPGTSGKVTYEQYF

v_gene: TRBV30
abundance: NA
j_gene: TRBJ1-6
CDR3aa: CAWSVPGTGANSPLHF

v_gene: TRBV5-1
abundance: NA
j_gene: TRBJ1-5
CDR3aa: CASSPEGTGGQPQHF

v_gene: TRBV6-4
abundance: NA
j_gene: TRBJ2-3
CDR3aa: CASSDSGDTQYF

v_gene: TRBV2
abundance: NA
j_gene: TRBJ2-1
CDR3aa: CASSEDRSNEQFF

v_gene: TRBV7-2
abundance: NA
j_gene: TRBJ1-6
CDR3aa: CASSSRRGDSYSPLHF

v_gene: TRBV5-1
abundance: once
j_gene: TRBJ2-1
CDR3aa: CASSLVMATSGRGTYNEQFF

v_gene: TRBV5-5
abundance: NA
j_gene: TRBJ2-7
CDR3aa: CASSAGLRHFEQYF

v_gene: TRBV30
abundance: NA
j_gene: TRBJ1-1
CDR3aa: CAWSRGQGANTEAFF

v_gene: TRBV5-6
abundance: NA
j_gene: TRBJ1-5
CDR3aa: CASSQFGLGGVNQPQHF

v_gene: TRBV6-5
abundance: NA
j_gene: TRBJ1-1
CDR3aa: CASSYGRNTEAFF